Listed below are T cell receptor beta chains from one sample, sequenced in a study of blood T cell repertoires in COVID-19. Using immunoSEQ multiplex PCR, the repertoire was profiled, and TCRdb retains in-frame clones only, with some absent. Of 250,000 to 350,000 clones detected, around 90% appear once; the ten largest clones hold around 2.5%. The sequencing input was PBMCs or T cells enriched from blood (not recorded which). All receptors come from a man in his 60s who had recovered from COVID-19. Both conserved end residues are part of each CDR3. D genes are given only for firm matches. A row's size may be missing; if present it is once, few, many or a size class.

-,-,TRBV27,TRBJ1-4,TGTGCCAGCAAATTCCCGGGGAGAGGGGAAAAACTGTTTTTT,CASKFPGRGEKLFF
TRBD2,-,TRBV9,TRBJ2-7,TGTGCCAGCAGCCCTAGCGGGTGGGGCTCCTACGAGCAGTACTTC,CASSPSGWGSYEQYF
TRBD2,-,TRBV6-5,TRBJ2-7,TGTGCCAGTTCGGCTAGCGGGTACGAGCAGTACTTC,CASSASGYEQYF
-,-,TRBV7-2,TRBJ2-1,TGTGCCAGCAGCTCGTACCCAGGGGCGGCTAGTCAGCAGTTCTTC,CASSSYPGAASQQFF
TRBD2,-,TRBV5-1,TRBJ2-1,TGCGCCAGCAGCTTGGGGACTAGCACCTACAATGAGCAGTTCTTC,CASSLGTSTYNEQFF
-,-,TRBV27,TRBJ2-7,TGTGCCAGCAGCTCCAAGTCGGGGATCTCCTACGAGCAGTACTTC,CASSSKSGISYEQYF
-,-,TRBV5-1,TRBJ1-1,TGCGCCAGCAAGGAGGGGCCGGTTGCCACTGAAGCTTTCTTT,CASKEGPVATEAFF
-,-,TRBV2,TRBJ2-7,TGTGCCAGCAGTGAAGCAGGGGTTGGGTCCTACGAGCAGTACTTC,CASSEAGVGSYEQYF
TRBD2,-,TRBV30,TRBJ2-2,TGTGCCTGGGCCTCCAGGAGCGGGGGATACACCGGGGAGCTGTTTTTT,CAWASRSGGYTGELFF
TRBD2,few,TRBV10-3,TRBJ2-2,TGTGCCATCGGTCTTAGTAGCGGGGGAGTAGCCGGGGAGCTGTTTTTT,CAIGLSSGGVAGELFF
TRBD1,-,TRBV5-8,TRBJ1-1,TGTGCCAGCAGCCTGGACAGGGTTACTGAAGCTTTCTTT,CASSLDRVTEAFF
-,-,TRBV3-1/TRBV3-2,TRBJ2-2,TGTGCCAGCAGCCAAGAAGCTGGCACCGGGGAGCTGTTTTTT,CASSQEAGTGELFF
-,-,TRBV3-1/TRBV3-2,TRBJ1-2,TGTGCCAGCAGCCAAGGGGCAGGGGAGGGATATGGCTACACCTTC,CASSQGAGEGYGYTF
-,-,TRBV5-4,TRBJ1-3,TGTGCCAGCAGAAATCAGGGTGAGGGAAACACCATATATTTT,CASRNQGEGNTIYF
-,-,TRBV9,TRBJ1-1,TGTGCCAGCAGCGCGCAGGTCGCTTCAAACACTGAAGCTTTCTTT,CASSAQVASNTEAFF
TRBD1,-,TRBV15,TRBJ1-2,TGTGCCACCAGCAGAGGCTCCGGGACAGGGGACCGCGGCTACACCTTC,CATSRGSGTGDRGYTF
TRBD2,-,TRBV11-2,TRBJ2-1,TGTGCCAGCAGCCCCAGCGGGATATCCTACAATGAGCAGTTCTTC,CASSPSGISYNEQFF
-,-,TRBV5-4,TRBJ1-2,TGTGCCAGCAGCTCAACAGGCAACTATGGCTACACCTTC,CASSSTGNYGYTF
-,-,TRBV19,TRBJ1-5,TGTGCCAGTAGTATCACCCCCCTGGGGGCAGGCCTGAGCAATCAGCCCCAGCATTTT,CASSITPLGAGLSNQPQHF
-,-,TRBV6-2/TRBV6-3,TRBJ1-5,TGTGCCAGCAGTTTCCACTCTCAGCCCCAGCATTTT,CASSFHSQPQHF
-,-,TRBV4-1,TRBJ2-2,TGCGCCAGCAGCCAGTTAGCGAACACCGGGGAGCTGTTTTTT,CASSQLANTGELFF
TRBD2,-,TRBV5-1,TRBJ2-3,TGCGCCAGCAGCTTGAGGCAGCGGGGGATTGGGAGGGGCACAGATACGCAGTATTTT,CASSLRQRGIGRGTDTQYF
-,-,TRBV5-1,TRBJ1-4,TGCGCCAGCAGCTTGGTGGCGAGCGGGGGTGAAAAACTGTTTTTT,CASSLVASGGEKLFF